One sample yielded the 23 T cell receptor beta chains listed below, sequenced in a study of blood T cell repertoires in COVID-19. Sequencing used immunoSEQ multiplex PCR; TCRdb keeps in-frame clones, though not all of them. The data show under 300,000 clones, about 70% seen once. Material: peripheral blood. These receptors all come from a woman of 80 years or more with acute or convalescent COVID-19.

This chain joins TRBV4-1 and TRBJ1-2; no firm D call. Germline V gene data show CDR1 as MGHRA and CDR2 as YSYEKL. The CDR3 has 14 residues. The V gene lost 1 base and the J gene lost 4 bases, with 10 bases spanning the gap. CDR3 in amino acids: CASSQAGRIYGYTF. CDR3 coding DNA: TGCGCCAGCAGCCAAGCGGGTAGGATCTATGGCTACACCTTC.

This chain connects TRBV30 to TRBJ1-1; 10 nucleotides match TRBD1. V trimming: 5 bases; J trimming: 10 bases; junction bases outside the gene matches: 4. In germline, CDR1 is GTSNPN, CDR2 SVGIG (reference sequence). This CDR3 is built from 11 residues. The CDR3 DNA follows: TGTGCCTGGCGACAGGGGGCGTCAGCTTTCTTT. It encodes CAWRQGASAFF.

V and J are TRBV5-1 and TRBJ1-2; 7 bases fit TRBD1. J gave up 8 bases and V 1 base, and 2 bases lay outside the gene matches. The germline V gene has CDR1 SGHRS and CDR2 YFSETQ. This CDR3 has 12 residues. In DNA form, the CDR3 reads TGCGCCAGCAGCTTGCAGGGGGTAGGCTACACCTTC. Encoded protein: CASSLQGVGYTF.

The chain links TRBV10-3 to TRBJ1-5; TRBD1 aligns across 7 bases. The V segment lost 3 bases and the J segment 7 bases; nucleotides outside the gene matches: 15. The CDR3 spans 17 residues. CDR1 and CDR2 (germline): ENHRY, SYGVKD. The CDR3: CAISEMEGKGAGQPQHF. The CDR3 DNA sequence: TGTGCCATCAGTGAAATGGAGGGAAAGGGGGCGGGACAGCCCCAGCATTTT.

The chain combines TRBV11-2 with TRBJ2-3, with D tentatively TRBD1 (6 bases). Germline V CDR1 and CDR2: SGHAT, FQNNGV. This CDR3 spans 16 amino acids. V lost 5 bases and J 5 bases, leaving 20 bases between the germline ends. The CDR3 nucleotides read TGTGCCAGCAGCCCAAGGGTACAGGGTGTTGGAGATACGCAGTATTTT. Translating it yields CASSPRVQGVGDTQYF.

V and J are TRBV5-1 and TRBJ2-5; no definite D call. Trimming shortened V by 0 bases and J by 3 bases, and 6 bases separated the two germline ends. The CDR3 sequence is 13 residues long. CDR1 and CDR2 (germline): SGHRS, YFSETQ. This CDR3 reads CASSLVGEETQYF. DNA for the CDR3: TGCGCCAGCAGCTTGGTTGGAGAAGAGACCCAGTACTTC.

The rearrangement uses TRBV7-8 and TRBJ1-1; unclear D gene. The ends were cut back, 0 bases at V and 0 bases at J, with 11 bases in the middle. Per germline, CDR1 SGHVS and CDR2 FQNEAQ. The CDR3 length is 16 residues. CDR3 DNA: TGTGCCAGCAGCTTAGCCACAGTCCCACTGAACACTGAAGCTTTCTTT. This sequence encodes CASSLATVPLNTEAFF.

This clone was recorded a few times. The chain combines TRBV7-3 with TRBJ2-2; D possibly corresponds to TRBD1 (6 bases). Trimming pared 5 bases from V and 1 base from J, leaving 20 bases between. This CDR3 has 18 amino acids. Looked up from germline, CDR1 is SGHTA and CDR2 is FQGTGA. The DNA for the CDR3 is TGTGCCAGCAGCCCCAAAGGGTTCGGACAGCTGAACACCGGGGAGCTGTTTTTT. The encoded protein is CASSPKGFGQLNTGELFF.

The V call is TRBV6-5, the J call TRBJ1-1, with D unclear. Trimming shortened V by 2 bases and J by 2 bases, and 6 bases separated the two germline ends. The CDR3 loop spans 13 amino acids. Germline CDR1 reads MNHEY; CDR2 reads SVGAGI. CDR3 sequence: CASSYHSNTEAFF. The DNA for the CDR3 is TGTGCCAGCAGTTACCACAGTAACACTGAAGCTTTCTTT.

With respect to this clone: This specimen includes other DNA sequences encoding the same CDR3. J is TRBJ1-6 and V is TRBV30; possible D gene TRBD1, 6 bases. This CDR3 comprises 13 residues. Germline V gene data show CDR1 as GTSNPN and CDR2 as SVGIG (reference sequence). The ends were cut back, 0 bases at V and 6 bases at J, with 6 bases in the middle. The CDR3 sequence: CAWSVQGNSPLHF. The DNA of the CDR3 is TGTGCCTGGAGTGTACAGGGTAATTCACCCCTCCACTTT.

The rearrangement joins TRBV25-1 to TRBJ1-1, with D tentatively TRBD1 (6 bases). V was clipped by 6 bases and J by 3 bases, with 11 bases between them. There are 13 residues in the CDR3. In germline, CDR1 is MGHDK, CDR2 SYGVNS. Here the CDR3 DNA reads TGTGCCAGCAGCGTACAGGGCTACACTGAAGCTTTCTTT. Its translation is CASSVQGYTEAFF.

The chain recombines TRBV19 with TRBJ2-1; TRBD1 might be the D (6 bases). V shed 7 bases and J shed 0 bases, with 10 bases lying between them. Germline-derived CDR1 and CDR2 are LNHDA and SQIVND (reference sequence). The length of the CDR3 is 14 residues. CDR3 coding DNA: TGTGCCAGTATACGAGGGGGCTCCTACAATGAGCAGTTCTTC. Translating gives CASIRGGSYNEQFF.

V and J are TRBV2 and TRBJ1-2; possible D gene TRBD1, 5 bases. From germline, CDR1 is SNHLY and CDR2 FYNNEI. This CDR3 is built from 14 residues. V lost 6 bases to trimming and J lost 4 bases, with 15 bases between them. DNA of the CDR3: TGTGCCAGCAGAGCACAACAGGAAGTCTATGGCTACACCTTC. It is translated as CASRAQQEVYGYTF.

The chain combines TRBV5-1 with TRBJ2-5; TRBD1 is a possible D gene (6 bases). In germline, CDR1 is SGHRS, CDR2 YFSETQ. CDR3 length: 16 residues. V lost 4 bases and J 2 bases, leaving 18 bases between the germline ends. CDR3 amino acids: CASSISAGVGQETQYF. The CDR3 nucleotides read TGCGCCAGCAGCATAAGCGCAGGGGTGGGACAAGAGACCCAGTACTTC.

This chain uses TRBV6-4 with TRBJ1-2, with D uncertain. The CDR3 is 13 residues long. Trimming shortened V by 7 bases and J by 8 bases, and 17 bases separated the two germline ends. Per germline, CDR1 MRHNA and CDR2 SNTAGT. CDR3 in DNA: TGTGCCAGCACCCCCGGCGTTGGAGACGGCTACACCTTC. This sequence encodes CASTPGVGDGYTF.

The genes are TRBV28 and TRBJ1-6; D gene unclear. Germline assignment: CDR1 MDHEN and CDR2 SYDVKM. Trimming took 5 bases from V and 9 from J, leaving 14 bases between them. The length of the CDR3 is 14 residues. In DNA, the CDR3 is TGTGCCAGCAGTCCTGGAGGGCTAAGTTCACCCCTCCACTTT. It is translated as CASSPGGLSSPLHF.

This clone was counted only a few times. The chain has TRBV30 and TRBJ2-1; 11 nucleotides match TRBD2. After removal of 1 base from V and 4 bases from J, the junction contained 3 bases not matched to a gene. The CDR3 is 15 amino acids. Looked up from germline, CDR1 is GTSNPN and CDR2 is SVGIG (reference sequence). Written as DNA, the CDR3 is TGTGCCTGGAGTGGGGGACTAGCGGTTTACAATGAGCAGTTCTTC. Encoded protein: CAWSGGLAVYNEQFF.

CDR3 coding DNA: TGCGCCAGCAGCCAAGATTTGTTGCGCACCGGGGAGCTGTTTTTT. Amino acid sequence: CASSQDLLRTGELFF. V is TRBV4-1 and J is TRBJ2-2; D is uncertain. Germline V gene data show CDR1 as MGHRA and CDR2 as YSYEKL. This CDR3 region has 15 residues. V lost 0 bases to trimming and J lost 4 bases, with 9 bases between them.

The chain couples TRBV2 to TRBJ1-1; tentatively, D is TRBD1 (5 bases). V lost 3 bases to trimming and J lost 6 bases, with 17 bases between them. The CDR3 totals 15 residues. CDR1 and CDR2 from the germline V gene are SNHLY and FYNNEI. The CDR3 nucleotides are TGTGCCAGCAGTGATTTTGCAGGGTCCCCTCCTGAAGCTTTCTTT. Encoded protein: CASSDFAGSPPEAFF. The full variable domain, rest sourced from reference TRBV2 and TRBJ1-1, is EPEVTQTPSHQVTQMGQEVILRCVPISNHLYFYWYRQILGQKVEFLVSFYNNEISEKSEIFDDQFSVERPDGSNFTLKIRSTKLEDSAMYFCASSDFAGSPPEAFFGQGTRLTVV.

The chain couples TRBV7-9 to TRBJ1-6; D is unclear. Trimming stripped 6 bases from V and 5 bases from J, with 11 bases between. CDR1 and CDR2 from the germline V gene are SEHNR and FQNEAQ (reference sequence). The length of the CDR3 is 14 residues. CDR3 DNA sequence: TGTGCCAGCAGACTAGAATCGGATAATTCACCCCTCCACTTT. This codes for CASRLESDNSPLHF.

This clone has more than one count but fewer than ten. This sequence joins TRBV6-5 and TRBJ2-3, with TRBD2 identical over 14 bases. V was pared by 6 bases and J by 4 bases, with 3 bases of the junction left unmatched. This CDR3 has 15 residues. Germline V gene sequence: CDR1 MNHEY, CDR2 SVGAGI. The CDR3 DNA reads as TGTGCCAGCAGGTCGGGACTAGCGGGAGCAGATACGCAGTATTTT. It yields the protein CASRSGLAGADTQYF.

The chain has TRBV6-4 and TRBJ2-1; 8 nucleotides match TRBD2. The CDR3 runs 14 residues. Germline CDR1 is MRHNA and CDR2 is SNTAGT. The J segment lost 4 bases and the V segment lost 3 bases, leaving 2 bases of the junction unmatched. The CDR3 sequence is CASSEGLDYNEQFF. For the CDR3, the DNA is TGTGCCAGCAGTGAGGGACTAGATTACAATGAGCAGTTCTTC.

CDR3 in amino acids: CASCPGTSGSEGETQYF. CDR3 in DNA: TGCGCCAGCTGCCCCGGGACTAGCGGGAGTGAAGGGGAGACCCAGTACTTC. The J gene is TRBJ2-5, the V gene TRBV5-1, with 14 positions matching TRBD2. Germline V gene lookup returns CDR1 SGHRS and CDR2 YFSETQ. This CDR3 has 17 amino acids. With V trimmed by 7 bases and J by 5 bases, 13 bases remained unmatched.